This is a list of T cell receptor beta chains from one sample in a study of cytomegalovirus exposure and HLA in healthy donors. Libraries were prepared by immunoSEQ multiplex PCR; TCRdb keeps only in-frame clonotypes and omits some of them. The sample carries fewer than 200,000 clones, roughly 85% recorded once. Source material: PBMCs. The source of these receptors is a man between 40 and 49 years old in good health and CMV-seronegative. CDR3s include the opening cysteine and the closing phenylalanine or tryptophan. D genes are given only for firm matches. Clone size appears in some rows only: once, few, many, or a class for an expanded clone.

clone size	D gene	J gene	V gene	CDR3 DNA	CDR3 protein
NA	NA	TRBJ2-7	TRBV5-1	TGCGCCAGCAGCGCGAGTATTTTCTCCTACGAGCAGTACTTC	CASSASIFSYEQYF
NA	TRBD2	TRBJ2-7	TRBV6-1	TGTGCCAGCAGTGGGGTAGCGGGAAGGGAGCAGTACTTC	CASSGVAGREQYF
NA	TRBD2	TRBJ2-7	TRBV7-8	TGTGCCAGCAGCTTAGGTAGCGGGAGGTCCTACGAGCAGTACTTC	CASSLGSGRSYEQYF
few	TRBD1	TRBJ2-7	TRBV10-3	TGTGCCATCAGTGGGGGGGGGACAGGGTTCTACGAGCAGTACTTC	CAISGGGTGFYEQYF
NA	NA	TRBJ2-3	TRBV27	TGTGCCAGCAGCCGAAGGGACATCGGCACAGATACGCAGTATTTT	CASSRRDIGTDTQYF
NA	NA	TRBJ1-2	TRBV7-6	TGTGCCAGCAGCGAAGACAGTCGTAACTATGGCTACACCTTC	CASSEDSRNYGYTF
NA	TRBD2	TRBJ2-5	TRBV14	TGTGCCAGCAGCCAGCGGGGGAAAGAGACCCAGTACTTC	CASSQRGKETQYF
once	NA	TRBJ1-4	TRBV6-1	TGTGCCAGCATTCTTCTCGGGACTAATGAAAAACTGTTTTTT	CASILLGTNEKLFF
NA	TRBD2	TRBJ2-7	TRBV27	TGTGCCAGCAGTTTGCAGACTAGCGGCGAGCAGTACTTC	CASSLQTSGEQYF
NA	NA	TRBJ1-5	TRBV6-1	TGTGCCAGCAGCCGGACAGCCAGCTACAATCAGCCCCAGCATTTT	CASSRTASYNQPQHF
NA	NA	TRBJ2-7	TRBV7-9	TGTGCCAGCAGCAATACAGGTTACGAGCAGTACTTC	CASSNTGYEQYF
NA	NA	TRBJ1-6	TRBV30	TGTGCTTCGGGGGGGGGTTCACCCCTCCACTTT	CASGGGSPLHF
once	NA	TRBJ2-2	TRBV6-6	TGTGCCAGCAGTACGAAACAGGCCGGGGAGCTGTTTTTT	CASSTKQAGELFF
once	TRBD2	TRBJ2-1	TRBV29-1	TGCAGCGTCGATGGGACTAGCAGGAGGGCCGCTGAGCAGTTCTTC	CSVDGTSRRAAEQFF
NA	NA	TRBJ2-4	TRBV5-4	TGTGCCAGCAGCTCCATGGGGCTGGGCAAAAACATTCAGTACTTC	CASSSMGLGKNIQYF
NA	TRBD1	TRBJ2-7	TRBV6-6	TGTGCCAGCAGCGGAACAGGGGCCAAACGCTACGAGCAGTACTTC	CASSGTGAKRYEQYF
NA	TRBD2	TRBJ2-1	TRBV7-7	TGTGCTAGCAGCCTGGGCCTAGCGGACAATGAGCAGTTCTTC	CASSLGLADNEQFF
once	NA	TRBJ2-5	TRBV7-8	TGTGCCAGCAGCTTCCGATTCGGAGGAGAGACCCAGTACTTC	CASSFRFGGETQYF
NA	TRBD2	TRBJ2-1	TRBV5-1	TGCGCCAGCAGCCCAAGGGGGGGGACTAGCGTTTTCCCCTACAATGAGCAGTTCTTC	CASSPRGGTSVFPYNEQFF
NA	NA	TRBJ2-5	TRBV2	TGTGCCAGCAGTGGTGGAGGAGGGACCCAGTACTTC	CASSGGGGTQYF
NA	NA	TRBJ2-1	TRBV5-1	TGCGCCAGCAGACTAGTGGATGAGCAGTTCTTC	CASRLVDEQFF
NA	NA	TRBJ1-1	TRBV29-1	TGCAGTGCACAGGGAGGGATCATGAACACTGAAGCTTTCTTT	CSAQGGIMNTEAFF
NA	NA	TRBJ2-2	TRBV27	TGTGCCAGCCGTCTACCCCAGGTCACCGGGGAGCTGTTTTTT	CASRLPQVTGELFF
once	TRBD2	TRBJ2-7	TRBV27	TGTGCCAGCTGGGAGGGCGGCTACGAGCAGTACTTC	CASWEGGYEQYF
NA	NA	TRBJ1-1	TRBV7-2	TGTGCCAGCAGCTTAGGGGGCGCGGGAGGAGCTTTCTTT	CASSLGGAGGAFF
NA	TRBD1	TRBJ2-6	TRBV28	TGTGCCAGTGACCAGGGGGCCAGGGTTGGGGCCAACGGCCTGACTTTC	CASDQGARVGANGLTF
NA	TRBD1	TRBJ1-4	TRBV4-2	TGTGCCAGCAGCCAAGGGACAGGGGGCCTAAATGAAAAACTGTTTTTT	CASSQGTGGLNEKLFF
few	TRBD1	TRBJ2-4	TRBV28	TGTGCCAGCAGCCCGGGACAGTATACGATTCAGTACTTC	CASSPGQYTIQYF
NA	TRBD1	TRBJ1-3	TRBV6-1	TGTGCCAGCGGAAGCGGACAGGGCAGTGGAAACACCATATATTTT	CASGSGQGSGNTIYF
once	TRBD2	TRBJ2-5	TRBV5-1	TGCGCCAGCAGGGATTCCGGGACTAGCGAAGAGACCCAGTACTTC	CASRDSGTSEETQYF
few	NA	TRBJ1-2	TRBV6-5	TGTGCCAGCAGTTACTCAGAGGGTTCTGGCTACACCTTC	CASSYSEGSGYTF
NA	TRBD1	TRBJ2-2	TRBV6-1	TGTGCCAGCAGTGAGATAGGGGGCCTCGGGGAGCTGTTTTTT	CASSEIGGLGELFF
NA	NA	TRBJ1-1	TRBV5-1	TGCGCCAGCAGCACCAGGGGAGCCGGTGGAACTGAAGCTTTCTTT	CASSTRGAGGTEAFF
NA	NA	TRBJ2-7	TRBV7-9	TGTGCCAGCAGCTTAGACAGAACCTACGAGCAGTACTTC	CASSLDRTYEQYF
NA	TRBD1	TRBJ1-1	TRBV14	TGTGCCAGCAGCCAAGTGGACAGGGTGGGCGCTGAAGCTTTCTTT	CASSQVDRVGAEAFF
NA	NA	TRBJ2-7	TRBV28	TGTGCCAGCAGTTCCAGGTTAGACGAGCAGTACTTC	CASSSRLDEQYF
NA	NA	TRBJ2-5	TRBV4-2	TGTGCCAGCAGCCAAGAGCACAGTGGAGAGACCCAGTACTTC	CASSQEHSGETQYF
NA	TRBD2	TRBJ2-7	TRBV28	TGTGCCAGCAGCCGGGCGGGGGTCGGCGAGCAGTACTTC	CASSRAGVGEQYF
NA	NA	TRBJ2-2	TRBV5-6	TGTGCCAGCAGCTTGCTGTTCAACACCGGGGAGCTGTTTTTT	CASSLLFNTGELFF
NA	TRBD1	TRBJ2-3	TRBV19	TGTGCCAGTAGCGACGGCACAAGGGGGCCTAGCACAGATACGCAGTATTTT	CASSDGTRGPSTDTQYF
NA	NA	TRBJ1-5	TRBV19	TGTGCCAGTAGTATCTCGGCGGGAGGAGGGAGCAATCAGCCCCAGCATTTT	CASSISAGGGSNQPQHF
NA	NA	TRBJ2-5	TRBV25-1	TGTGCCAGCAGTGAGATTGGACGGGGACAAGAGACCCAGTACTTC	CASSEIGRGQETQYF
NA	TRBD2	TRBJ2-7	TRBV6-1	TGTGCCGGCGGGGGGACCTACGAGCAGTACTTC	CAGGGTYEQYF
NA	NA	TRBJ2-1	TRBV7-2	TGTGCCAGCAGCTTAGGCGCAGGGTTAGGCAATGAGCAGTTCTTC	CASSLGAGLGNEQFF
NA	NA	TRBJ2-7	TRBV27	TGTGCCAGCAATAAGGCGGGCCCCTACGAGCAGTACTTC	CASNKAGPYEQYF
NA	NA	TRBJ2-7	TRBV4-2	TGTGCCAGCAGCCAAGGCGGGTTCGGGTGGGACGAGCAGTACTTC	CASSQGGFGWDEQYF
NA	NA	TRBJ2-1	TRBV7-8	TGTGCCAGCAGCTTAGCTGGTCTGTCCGGGTCCTACAATGAGCAGTTCTTC	CASSLAGLSGSYNEQFF
NA	TRBD2	TRBJ2-3	TRBV5-1	TGCGCCAGCAGCGGCGGTGGGGGGACTAGCGCAGATACGCAGTATTTT	CASSGGGGTSADTQYF
NA	TRBD1	TRBJ2-2	TRBV5-5	TGTGCCAGCAGCTGGGGGACAGTAAACACCGGGGAGCTGTTTTTT	CASSWGTVNTGELFF
once	NA	TRBJ2-1	TRBV4-2	TGTGCCAGCAGCCAAGAGTCACAGGATGAGCAGTTCTTC	CASSQESQDEQFF
NA	TRBD2	TRBJ2-1	TRBV6-6	TGTGCCAGCAGCCCAGATCGGGCGGGAGGGGCGGTGCGGTTCTTC	CASSPDRAGGAVRFF
NA	TRBD2	TRBJ2-1	TRBV11-3	TGTGCCAGCAGCTTAGGACTAGTGGGAGGGGTTGAGCAGTTCTTC	CASSLGLVGGVEQFF
NA	NA	TRBJ2-5	TRBV20-1	TGCAGTGCCGTGCGGGGAGAGACCCAGTACTTC	CSAVRGETQYF
NA	TRBD1	TRBJ1-2	TRBV2	TGTGCCAGCAGAGCCGGGACAGACTATGGCTACACCTTC	CASRAGTDYGYTF
NA	TRBD1	TRBJ1-3	TRBV19	TGTGCCAGTAGTGCCGGGACAGACCTTAACTCTGGAAACACCATATATTTT	CASSAGTDLNSGNTIYF
NA	NA	TRBJ2-1	TRBV28	TGTGCCAGCTTTTCGTCGGGAAATGAGCAGTTCTTC	CASFSSGNEQFF